This record concerns one T cell receptor (beta chain) sequence. Its target is unknown. This sample is part of a study of T cells in localized non-small cell lung cancer. TCRdb keeps only in-frame clones here, not all; method: immunoSEQ multiplex PCR. The repertoire holds about 43,000 clones, with more than 85% as singletons. Study outcomes and limitations: Longer overall survival associated with higher blood T cell density; shorter survival with higher adjacent-lung clonality.

This receptor was identified in a woman aged 40-70 years with stage II lung adenocarcinoma. The sequencing used PBMCs, collected before any cancer treatment.

As DNA, the CDR3 is TGTGCCAGCAACCCCCAGGGGACTCGCAATGAGCAGTTCTTC. Protein: CASNPQGTRNEQFF. The chain carries TRBV5-4 and TRBJ2-1, with D perhaps matching TRBD1 or TRBD2 (6 bases each). V lost 6 bases, J lost 6 bases, and 16 bases lay in between. The length of the CDR3 is 14 residues. Per germline, CDR1 SGHNT and CDR2 YYREEE (reference sequence).